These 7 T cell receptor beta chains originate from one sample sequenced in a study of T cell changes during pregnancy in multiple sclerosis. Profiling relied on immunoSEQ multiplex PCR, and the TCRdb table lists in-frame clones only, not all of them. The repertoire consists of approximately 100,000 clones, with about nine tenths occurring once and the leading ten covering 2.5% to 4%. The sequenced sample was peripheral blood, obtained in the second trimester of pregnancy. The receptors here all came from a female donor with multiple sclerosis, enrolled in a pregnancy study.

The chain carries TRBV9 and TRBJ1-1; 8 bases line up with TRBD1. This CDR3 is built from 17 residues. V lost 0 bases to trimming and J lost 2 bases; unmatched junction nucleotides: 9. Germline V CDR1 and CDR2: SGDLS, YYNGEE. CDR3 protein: CASSVEGHRGSNTEAFF. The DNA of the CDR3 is TGTGCCAGCAGCGTAGAAGGGCACAGGGGGAGTAACACTGAAGCTTTCTTT.

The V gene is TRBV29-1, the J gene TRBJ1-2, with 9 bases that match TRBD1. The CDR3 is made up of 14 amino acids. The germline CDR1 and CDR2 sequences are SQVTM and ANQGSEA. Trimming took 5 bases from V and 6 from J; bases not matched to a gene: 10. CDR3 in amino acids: CSVTPGQGGDGYTF. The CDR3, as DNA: TGCAGCGTTACACCGGGACAGGGAGGGGATGGCTACACCTTC.

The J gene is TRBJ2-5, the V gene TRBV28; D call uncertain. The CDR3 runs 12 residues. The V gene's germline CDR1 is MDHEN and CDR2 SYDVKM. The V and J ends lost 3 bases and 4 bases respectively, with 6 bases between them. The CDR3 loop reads CASSLFGETQYF. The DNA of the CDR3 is TGTGCCAGCAGTTTGTTCGGAGAGACCCAGTACTTC.

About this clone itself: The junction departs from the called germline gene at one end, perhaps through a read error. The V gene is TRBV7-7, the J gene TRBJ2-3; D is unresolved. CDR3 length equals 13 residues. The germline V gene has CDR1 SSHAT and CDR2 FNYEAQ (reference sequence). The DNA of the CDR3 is TGTGCTAGCAGCTTAAGCATGGCAGATACGCAGTATTTT. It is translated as CASSLSMADTQYF.

In nucleotides, the CDR3 is TGTGCCAGCTCACCTGGTCGGTTTGAGACCCAGTACTTC. This translates into CASSPGRFETQYF. The chain uses TRBV18 and TRBJ2-5; D gene uncertain. The CDR3 covers 13 residues. Germline CDR1 is KGHSH and CDR2 is LQKENI. Trimming took off 3 bases at V and 5 bases at J, with 10 bases between the two ends.

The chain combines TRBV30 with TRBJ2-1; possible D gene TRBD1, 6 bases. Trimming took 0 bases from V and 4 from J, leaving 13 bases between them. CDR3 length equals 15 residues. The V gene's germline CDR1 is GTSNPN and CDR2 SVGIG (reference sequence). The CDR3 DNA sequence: TGTGCCTGGAGTGTTGCTGGACAGAAATACAATGAGCAGTTCTTC. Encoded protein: CAWSVAGQKYNEQFF.

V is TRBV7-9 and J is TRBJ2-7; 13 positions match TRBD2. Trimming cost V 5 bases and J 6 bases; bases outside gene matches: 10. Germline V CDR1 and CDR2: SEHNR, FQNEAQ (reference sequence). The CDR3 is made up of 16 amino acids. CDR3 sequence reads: CASSPGGTSGVREQYF. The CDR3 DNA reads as TGTGCCAGCAGCCCCGGGGGGACTAGCGGGGTACGCGAGCAGTACTTC.